Listed here is a single T cell receptor beta chain. This sample is drawn from a study of T-cell reconstitution after alpha-beta-depleted transplantation in children. CDR1 and CDR2 from the germline V gene are PRHDT and FYEKMQ (reference sequence). The V gene lost 5 bases and the J gene lost 4 bases, with 17 bases spanning the gap. There are 16 residues in the CDR3. The TCRbeta library was prepared with unique molecular identifiers. TCRdb called the PCR reads again in MiXCR, with one record for every CDR3 protein. Of 450,000 to 600,000 distinct CDR3 sequences listed, approximately 20% are singletons. The TCR comes from a human donor who donated a stem cell graft to a child with acute lymphoblastic leukemia. The rearrangement links TRBV13 to TRBJ1-4; possibly TRBD1 for D (6 bases). Source: PBMCs from the stem cell graft donor, taken from the stem cell graft. CDR3 loop: CASSPSWTADNEKLFF. Here the CDR3 DNA reads TGTGCCAGCAGCCCCAGCTGGACAGCCGATAATGAAAAACTGTTTTTT.